This T cell receptor beta chain was retrieved from a study of PD-1 blockade in classical Hodgkin lymphoma. Produced via immunoSEQ multiplex PCR; TCRdb's table is partial and in-frame only. This sample has 21,000 or so clones; 77% occur once, and the top ten carry approximately 40%. Every patient was affected by relapse after autologous stem cell transplantation, while exposure to brentuximab vedotin was not uniform. This clone was picked up a small number of times. CDR3 length: 15 amino acids. V shed 1 base and J 3 bases; nucleotides not matched to a gene: 2. Germline loops: CDR1 MNHNS, CDR2 SASEGT. The rearrangement links TRBV6-1 to TRBJ2-1; 8 nucleotides line up with TRBD1. This sample comprised peripheral blood mononuclear cells (PBMCs), obtained before the second cycle of nivolumab. The TCR sequence derives from a human donor with classical Hodgkin lymphoma. The CDR3 loop reads CASSEGQGIYNEQFF. CDR3 in DNA: TGTGCCAGCAGTGAAGGACAGGGGATCTACAATGAGCAGTTCTTC.